This TCR beta chain was sequenced during a study of CD8 T cells in Susac syndrome. Random hexamers served to reverse transcribe roughly 0.45 to 1 ug RNA. TCRdb called the immunoSEQ multiplex PCR reads again in MiXCR, with one record for every CDR3 protein. The sample has some 110,000 distinct CDR3 sequences; roughly 94% are singletons. CDR1 and CDR2 from the germline V gene are SGHNT and YYREEE (reference sequence). The CDR3 loop spans 13 amino acids. Trimming removed 4 bases at V and 5 bases at J, with 10 bases between. The sample taken for sequencing was CD8+ T cells from PBMCs. This chain joins TRBV5-4 and TRBJ2-1; D unclear. This TCR was sampled from a human donor with Susac syndrome. The CDR3 loop reads CASSPPQDNEQFF. CDR3 coding DNA: TGTGCCAGCAGCCCACCGCAAGACAATGAGCAGTTCTTC.